The 20 T cell receptor beta chains below come from one sample, sequenced in a study of blood T cell repertoires in COVID-19. Profiling relied on immunoSEQ multiplex PCR, and the TCRdb table lists in-frame clones only, not all of them. The sample lists some 130,000 clones, about 80% occurring once. The sample comprised peripheral blood. These receptors came from a man aged 55 to 70 with acute or convalescent COVID-19.

The V gene is TRBV9, the J gene TRBJ2-3, with D maybe TRBD2 (6 bases). The CDR3 spans 16 residues. The germline CDR1 and CDR2 sequences are SGDLS and YYNGEE. V lost 0 bases to trimming and J lost 6 bases, with 17 bases between them. CDR3 loop: CASSVAAGTGGDTQYF. CDR3 nucleotides: TGTGCCAGCAGCGTAGCGGCGGGGACCGGTGGGGATACGCAGTATTTT.

The genes are TRBV6-5 and TRBJ1-2; D is perhaps TRBD1 (6 bases). Germline CDR1 MNHEY, CDR2 SVGAGI. Between the trimmed V and J ends, which lost 6 bases and 8 bases, there was a span of 16 bases. The CDR3 extends over 13 amino acids. This chain's CDR3 is CASSSNRARGYTF. CDR3 nucleotides: TGTGCCAGCAGCTCTAACAGGGCGCGCGGCTACACCTTC.

The chain links TRBV27 to TRBJ1-6, with D possibly TRBD1 on 6 matching bases. CDR1 is MNHEY, CDR2 SMNVEV, per germline (reference sequence). The CDR3 length is 22 residues. Trimming removed 5 bases from V and 1 base from J, with 30 bases in between. This chain's CDR3 is CASSRLFYRARSELSYNSPLHF. The CDR3 DNA reads TGTGCCAGCAGTCGATTATTTTACAGGGCGCGTAGTGAGTTGTCCTATAATTCACCCCTCCACTTT.

The V gene is TRBV9, the J gene TRBJ1-2; D is possibly TRBD1 (6 bases). Deletions cut 0 bases from V and 8 bases from J, with 14 bases between. The CDR3 is 14 amino acids. Germline assignment: CDR1 SGDLS and CDR2 YYNGEE. This CDR3 reads CASSVVGRGGGYTF. CDR3 sequence (DNA): TGTGCCAGCAGCGTAGTGGGCAGGGGCGGCGGCTACACCTTC.

The genes are TRBV6-6 and TRBJ2-1, with 11 bases identical to TRBD1. V dropped 6 bases and J dropped 6; count of bases not matched to a gene: 4. The germline V gene has CDR1 MNHNY and CDR2 SVGAGI (reference sequence). The CDR3 extends over 14 amino acids. The CDR3 DNA is TGTGCCAGCAGACCCGGGACAGGGGGCAATGAGCAGTTCTTC. Translating gives CASRPGTGGNEQFF.

The chain has TRBV7-8 and TRBJ1-2, with D tentatively TRBD1 (6 bases). The germline V gene has CDR1 SGHVS and CDR2 FQNEAQ. The CDR3 sequence is 13 residues long. Trimming pared 4 bases from V and 3 bases from J, leaving 9 bases between. The CDR3 spells CASSSGQHYGYTF. In nucleotides, the CDR3 is TGTGCCAGCAGCTCCGGACAGCACTATGGCTACACCTTC.

This chain joins TRBV6-2 or TRBV6-3 and TRBJ2-7, with 9 bases lining up with TRBD2. V lost 6 bases to trimming and J lost 0 bases; unmatched junction nucleotides: 3. Germline CDR1 is MNHEY and CDR2 is SVGEGT. The CDR3 runs to 14 residues. CDR3 coding DNA: TGTGCCAGCAGCCGTAGCGGGAGCTCCTACGAGCAGTACTTC. This encodes CASSRSGSSYEQYF.

The genes are TRBV4-2 and TRBJ2-1, with 10 bases fitting TRBD1. The junction had 5 bases not matched to a gene; V was cut back by 4 bases and J by 8 bases. The CDR3 covers 14 residues. Germline CDR1 and CDR2: LGHNA and YNFKEQ. CDR3 nucleotides: TGTGCCAGCAGCCTCGGGACAGGGGCTTATGAGCAGTTCTTC. Amino acids: CASSLGTGAYEQFF.

V gene TRBV7-2 combines with J gene TRBJ2-7; weak D call: TRBD1 (6 bases). The CDR3 is made up of 14 amino acids. CDR1 is SGHTA, CDR2 FQGNSA, per germline. Between the trimmed V and J ends, which lost 5 bases and 3 bases, there was a span of 14 bases. The CDR3 here is CASSPLGASYEQYF. The CDR3 DNA reads as TGTGCCAGCAGCCCCTTGGGGGCCAGCTACGAGCAGTACTTC.

V usage is TRBV10-3 and J usage is TRBJ1-6; the match to TRBD1 covers 7 bases. The trim removed 4 bases at V and 7 bases at J, leaving 7 bases unmatched. CDR3 length: 15 amino acids. In germline, CDR1 is ENHRY, CDR2 SYGVKD. The CDR3 bases are TGTGCCATCAGTGTCGGCCAAGGGGGCAATTCACCCCTCCACTTT. Residues: CAISVGQGGNSPLHF.

The V and J genes are TRBV2 and TRBJ1-1; D possibly corresponds to TRBD1 (6 bases). The germline V and J ends were trimmed by 6 bases and 4 bases, with 15 bases remaining between them. The CDR3 loop spans 14 amino acids. The germline V gene encodes CDR1 SNHLY and CDR2 FYNNEI. The CDR3 spells CASSLTGWGTEAFF. The CDR3 nucleotides are TGTGCCAGCAGCCTGACAGGTTGGGGCACTGAAGCTTTCTTT.

V is TRBV4-1 and J is TRBJ2-5; maybe TRBD2 (5 bases). The CDR3 extends over 16 amino acids. The V gene lost 0 bases and the J gene lost 4 bases, with 15 bases spanning the gap. Germline lookup yields CDR1 MGHRA and CDR2 YSYEKL. The CDR3 DNA sequence: TGCGCCAGCAGCCAAGATGCCAGAGGCGGGTCAGAGACCCAGTACTTC. It codes for CASSQDARGGSETQYF.

The gene calls are TRBV6-5 and TRBJ1-2; TRBD1 matches 7 bases. Trimming removed 11 bases from V and 4 bases from J; junction bases left unmatched: 10. The CDR3 contains 13 residues. Germline V lookup: CDR1 MNHEY, CDR2 SVGAGI. CDR3 DNA: TGTGCCGGTACCGTGGGACAGCCCTATGGCTACACCTTC. It encodes CAGTVGQPYGYTF.

The V gene is TRBV19, the J gene TRBJ2-1, with 9 positions matching TRBD2. J was trimmed by 8 bases and V by 10 bases; bases with no gene match: 9. The V gene's germline CDR1 is LNHDA and CDR2 SQIVND (reference sequence). CDR3 length equals 13 residues. CDR3 protein: CATKRTSDYEQFF. Written as DNA, the CDR3 is TGTGCCACCAAGAGGACTAGCGATTATGAGCAGTTCTTC.

V usage is TRBV5-1 and J usage is TRBJ2-5; 8 nucleotides match TRBD1. Germline V gives CDR1 SGHRS, CDR2 YFSETQ. Trimming removed 0 bases from V and 5 bases from J; junction bases left unmatched: 6. The CDR3 totals 15 residues. The CDR3 loop is CASSLVDRGGETQYF. The CDR3 DNA follows: TGCGCCAGCAGCTTGGTTGACAGGGGAGGCGAGACCCAGTACTTC. The entire variable domain, with the rest obtained from reference TRBV5-1 and TRBJ2-5, is as follows: KAGVTQTPRYLIKTRGQQVTLSCSPISGHRSVSWYQQTPGQGLQFLFEYFSETQRNKGNFPGRFSGRQFSNSRSEMNVSTLELGDSALYLCASSLVDRGGETQYFGPGTRLLVL.

The chain recombines TRBV28 with TRBJ1-4, with TRBD1 matching over 9 bases. Losses at the gene ends were 4 bases for V and 6 bases for J; bases not matched to a gene: 9. Germline CDR1 and CDR2: MDHEN and SYDVKM. The CDR3 runs to 16 residues. In nucleotides, the CDR3 is TGTGCCAGCAGTTCGAGAACGGGACAGGGATATGAAAAACTGTTTTTT. This codes for CASSSRTGQGYEKLFF.

V gene TRBV9 combines with J gene TRBJ2-7, with D maybe TRBD2 (5 bases). Trimming pared 3 bases from V and 5 bases from J, leaving 15 bases between. The germline V gene has CDR1 SGDLS and CDR2 YYNGEE. This CDR3 is built from 14 residues. CDR3 region: CASSASIGRDEQYF. The CDR3 region has the DNA TGTGCCAGCAGCGCCTCAATCGGGCGGGACGAGCAGTACTTC.

V usage is TRBV9 and J usage is TRBJ1-6; TRBD1 is a possible D gene (5 bases). With 3 bases removed from V and 7 bases from J, the gap between germline ends came to 17 bases. Germline assignment: CDR1 SGDLS and CDR2 YYNGEE. This CDR3 has 16 residues. CDR3 in DNA: TGTGCCAGCAGCGCAATGGACACTACGAAAAATTCACCCCTCCACTTT. Encoded protein: CASSAMDTTKNSPLHF. Full variable domain (remainder filled in from reference TRBV9 and TRBJ1-6): DSGVTQTPKHLITATGQRVTLRCSPRSGDLSVYWYQQSLDQGLQFLIQYYNGEERAKGNILERFSAQQFPDLHSELNLSSLELGDSALYFCASSAMDTTKNSPLHFGNGTRLTVT.

CDR3 residues: CASSQVAGEAGNTIYF. CDR3 sequence (DNA): TGCGCCAGCAGCCAAGTAGCAGGGGAAGCTGGAAACACCATATATTTT. V is TRBV4-3 and J is TRBJ1-3, with D tentatively TRBD1 (6 bases). Germline V gene sequence: CDR1 LGHNA, CDR2 YSLEER. The length of the CDR3 is 16 residues. The V end was cut by 1 base, the J end by 2 bases, with 12 bases between.

This clone occurred once. V usage is TRBV5-5 and J usage is TRBJ2-1; 9 nucleotides align to TRBD1. After removal of 4 bases from V and 5 bases from J, the junction contained 4 bases not matched to a gene. The CDR3 extends over 14 amino acids. The germline V gene has CDR1 SGHKS and CDR2 YYEKEE (reference sequence). In DNA, the CDR3 is TGTGCCAGCAGCCGATGGGACAGGGACAATGAGCAGTTCTTC. The encoded protein is CASSRWDRDNEQFF.